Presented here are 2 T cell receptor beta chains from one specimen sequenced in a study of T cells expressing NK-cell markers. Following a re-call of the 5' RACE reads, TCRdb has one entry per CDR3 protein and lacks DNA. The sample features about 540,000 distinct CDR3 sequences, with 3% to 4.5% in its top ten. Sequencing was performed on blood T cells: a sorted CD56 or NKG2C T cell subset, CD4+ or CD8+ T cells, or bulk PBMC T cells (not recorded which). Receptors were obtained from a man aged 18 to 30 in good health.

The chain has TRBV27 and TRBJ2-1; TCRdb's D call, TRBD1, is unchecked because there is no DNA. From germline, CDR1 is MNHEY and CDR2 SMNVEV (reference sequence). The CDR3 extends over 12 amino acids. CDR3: CASSFWGNEQFF.

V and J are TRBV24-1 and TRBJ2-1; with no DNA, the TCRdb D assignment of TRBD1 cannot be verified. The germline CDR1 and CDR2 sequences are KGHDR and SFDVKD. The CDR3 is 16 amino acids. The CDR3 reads CATSDLRRDPYNEQFF.